The 7 T cell receptor beta chains reported below all come from one sample, sequenced in a study of CD8 T cells in Susac syndrome. Random hexamers were used to reverse transcribe the RNA input (0.5 to 1 ug). TCRdb called the immunoSEQ multiplex PCR reads again in MiXCR, with one record for every CDR3 protein. The sample includes about 190,000 distinct CDR3 sequences, 90% to 95% of them seen just once. The specimen was CD4+ T cells from PBMCs. The receptors were gathered from a human donor with Susac syndrome.

The chain links TRBV6-5 to TRBJ1-4; D unresolved. With 2 bases removed from V and 6 bases from J, the gap between germline ends came to 10 bases. This CDR3 has 14 amino acids. The V gene's germline CDR1 is MNHEY and CDR2 SVGAGI. CDR3 protein: CASSYGQHYEKLFF. CDR3 DNA: TGTGCCAGCAGTTACGGTCAGCACTATGAAAAACTGTTTTTT.

The chain is built from TRBV7-3 and TRBJ1-1; 11 bases fit TRBD1. J was trimmed by 4 bases and V by 1 base; bases with no gene match: 2. Per the germline V gene, CDR1 is SGHTA and CDR2 is FQGTGA. The CDR3 covers 15 residues. The CDR3 coding sequence is TGTGCCAGCAGCTTAATAGGGACAGGGGGCACTGAAGCTTTCTTT. Its translation is CASSLIGTGGTEAFF.

The rearrangement links TRBV21-1 to TRBJ1-1; the D call of TRBD1 is as the table states it, not checked on the DNA. TRBV21-1 is deemed a pseudogene. CDR3 length equals 15 residues. The CDR3 DNA reads TGTGCCAGCAGCAAAGATTGGACAGGGAACACTGAAGCTTTCTTT. It codes for CASSKDWTGNTEAFF.

V gene TRBV3-1 combines with J gene TRBJ2-7; D not certain. The ends were cut back, 3 bases at V and 0 bases at J, with 6 bases in the middle. The germline CDR1 and CDR2 sequences are LGHDT and YNNKEL (reference sequence). This CDR3 has 13 residues. The CDR3 bases are TGTGCCAGCAGCCAGTTCGACTCCTACGAGCAGTACTTC. Translated, it gives CASSQFDSYEQYF.

The genes are TRBV7-8 and TRBJ2-5; D might be TRBD1 or TRBD2, each matching 5 bases. Germline V CDR1 and CDR2: SGHVS, FQNEAQ. The germline V and J ends were trimmed by 7 bases and 0 bases, with 12 bases remaining between them. This CDR3 region has 14 residues. In DNA, the CDR3 is TGTGCCAGCACCGTGGGGGATCACCAAGAGACCCAGTACTTC. It specifies CASTVGDHQETQYF.

The J gene is TRBJ1-6, the V gene TRBV7-2; possible D gene TRBD1, 6 bases. The CDR3 loop spans 14 amino acids. Germline V lookup: CDR1 SGHTA, CDR2 FQGNSA. Trimming took 4 bases from V and 5 from J, leaving 9 bases between them. The CDR3 spells CASSYQGNNSPLHF. CDR3 nucleotides: TGTGCCAGCAGCTACCAGGGGAATAATTCACCCCTCCACTTT. Using reference TRBV7-2 and TRBJ1-6 for the parts outside the CDR3, the full variable domain is GAGVSQSPSNKVTEKGKDVELRCDPISGHTALYWYRQSLGQGLEFLIYFQGNSAPDKSGLPSDRFSAERTGGSVSTLTIQRTQQEDSAVYLCASSYQGNNSPLHFGNGTRLTVT.

The V gene is TRBV6-1, the J gene TRBJ2-1; no definite D call. The ends were cut back, 10 bases at V and 7 bases at J, with 8 bases in the middle. CDR1 is MNHNS, CDR2 SASEGT, per germline. The CDR3 spans 10 residues. CDR3 nucleotide sequence: TGTGCCACCTCTCGGAATGAGCAGTTCTTC. Amino acid sequence: CATSRNEQFF.